This TCR beta chain was captured by sequencing in a study of CD8+ T cells in alopecia areata. The length of the CDR3 is 14 residues. Looked up from germline, CDR1 is SQVTM and CDR2 is ANQGSEA. After removal of 7 bases from V and 8 bases from J, the junction contained 8 bases not matched to a gene. RNA was isolated and reverse transcribed to cDNA, the sequencing template. TCRdb's copy holds only in-frame clones and misses some; the assay was immunoSEQ multiplex PCR. Of 150,000 or so clones in the sample, approximately 45% were seen once. Peripheral blood and lesional scalp punch biopsies came from alopecia areata patients. Separation by sorting yielded CD4+ and CD8+ T cells from PBMCs. Broader study findings: Normal scalp showed lower clonality than lesional scalp, especially alopecia totalis/universalis.

This clone occurred a few times. Its target is unknown. This clonotype originated in a human donor with alopecia areata. The chain recombines TRBV29-1 with TRBJ2-1; 13 bases align to TRBD2. The sample was CD4+ T cells sorted from blood. CDR3: CSARGLAGVDEQFF. In nucleotides, the CDR3 is TGCAGCGCCCGCGGACTAGCGGGAGTCGATGAGCAGTTCTTC.